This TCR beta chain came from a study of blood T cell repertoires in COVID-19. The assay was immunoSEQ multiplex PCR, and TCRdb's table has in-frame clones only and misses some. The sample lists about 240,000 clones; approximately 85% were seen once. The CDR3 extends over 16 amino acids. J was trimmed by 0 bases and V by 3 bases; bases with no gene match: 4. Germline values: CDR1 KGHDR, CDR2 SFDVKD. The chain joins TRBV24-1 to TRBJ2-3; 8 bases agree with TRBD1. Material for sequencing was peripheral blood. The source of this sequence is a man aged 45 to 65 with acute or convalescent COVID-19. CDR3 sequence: CATSDTRQGSTDTQYF. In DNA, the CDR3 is TGTGCCACCAGTGATACCCGACAGGGGAGCACAGATACGCAGTATTTT.